This is a list of T cell receptor beta chains from one sample in a study of response to subunit inactivated influenza vaccine. TCRdb reprocessed the RT-PCR reads via MiXCR and lists one record per CDR3 protein. The data hold about 620,000 distinct CDR3 sequences, with 11% observed a single time. This sample also belongs to another study, concerning T cells expressing NK-cell markers.

Here the sequenced sample was PBMCs from blood, taken on the day of vaccination. Receptor source: a man aged 45 to 65 who received an inactivated influenza vaccine. CDR3s leave out the opening cysteine and the closing phenylalanine or tryptophan.

TRBV28 | ASSVPGVGNTEAF
TRBV7-9 | ASTRTEFHEQY
TRBV20-1 | SAREGVHEQF
TRBV5-4 | ASSSATSGSRETQY
TRBV6-2/TRBV6-3 | ASSSGLADEF
TRBV12-3/TRBV12-4 | ASSLYFQTRQTEAF
TRBV2 | ASSGSSGGRDTQY
TRBV4-1 | ASSHQSGELF
TRBV7-2 | ASSLFHNEQF
TRBV12-3/TRBV12-4 | ASRTTSGGAQETQY
TRBV10-3 | AISENGGEAF